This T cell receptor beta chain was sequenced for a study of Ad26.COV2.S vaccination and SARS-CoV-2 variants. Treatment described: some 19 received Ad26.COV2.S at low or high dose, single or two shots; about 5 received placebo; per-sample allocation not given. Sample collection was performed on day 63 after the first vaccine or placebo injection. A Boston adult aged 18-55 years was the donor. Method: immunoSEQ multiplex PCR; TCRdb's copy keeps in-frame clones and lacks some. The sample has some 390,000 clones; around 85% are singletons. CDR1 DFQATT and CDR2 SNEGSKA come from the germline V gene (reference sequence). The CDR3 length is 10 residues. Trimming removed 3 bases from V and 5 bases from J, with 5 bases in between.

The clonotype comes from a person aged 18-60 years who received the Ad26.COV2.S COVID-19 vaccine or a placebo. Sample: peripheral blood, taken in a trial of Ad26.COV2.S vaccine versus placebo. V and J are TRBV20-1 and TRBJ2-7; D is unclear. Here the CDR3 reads CSASINEQYF. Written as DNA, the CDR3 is TGCAGTGCTAGTATTAACGAGCAGTACTTC.